The following is a T cell receptor beta chain sequence with its context. Its antigen is unknown. This entry comes from a study of shared clonotypes between healthy human individuals. Regarding the study as a whole: Tissues were not sampled, only blood, and their repertoires likely differ.

Using immunoSEQ multiplex PCR, the repertoire was profiled, and TCRdb retains in-frame clones only, with some absent. The sample includes about 2.1 million clones, more than 85% of them seen just once. Positively selected for CCR7, the CD45RO-negative cells used as naive CD8 cells excluded terminally differentiated effector memory CD45RA+ cells. Germline V CDR1 and CDR2: KGHSH, LQKENI. The CDR3 runs 15 residues. Trimming took 1 base from V and 8 from J, leaving 14 bases between them. This chain connects TRBV18 to TRBJ1-4; D call uncertain. The receptor's source is a man younger than 30 in good health. Some clones in this sample may be carry-over from other donors' samples. The sequencing input was naive CD8+ T cells from PBMCs. The CDR3 DNA reads as TGTGCCAGCTCACCACGCTTGGATGGACGGGAAAAACTGTTTTTT. Translating gives CASSPRLDGREKLFF.